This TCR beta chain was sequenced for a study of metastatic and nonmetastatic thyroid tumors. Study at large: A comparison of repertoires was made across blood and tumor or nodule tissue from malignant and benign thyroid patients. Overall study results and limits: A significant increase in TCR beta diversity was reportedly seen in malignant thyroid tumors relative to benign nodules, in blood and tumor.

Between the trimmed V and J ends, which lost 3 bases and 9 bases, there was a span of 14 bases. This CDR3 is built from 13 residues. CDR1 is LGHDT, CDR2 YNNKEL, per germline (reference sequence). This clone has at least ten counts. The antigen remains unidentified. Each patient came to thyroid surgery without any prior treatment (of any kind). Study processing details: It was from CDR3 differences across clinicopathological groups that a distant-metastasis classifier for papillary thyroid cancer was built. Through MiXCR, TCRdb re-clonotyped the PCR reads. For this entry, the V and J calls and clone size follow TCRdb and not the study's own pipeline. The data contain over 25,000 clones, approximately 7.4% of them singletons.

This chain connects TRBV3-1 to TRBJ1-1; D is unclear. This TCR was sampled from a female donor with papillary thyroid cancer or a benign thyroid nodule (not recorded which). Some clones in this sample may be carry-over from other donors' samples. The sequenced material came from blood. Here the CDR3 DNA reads TGTGCCAGCAGCCATAATCGGAGGTCGCAAGCTTTCTTT. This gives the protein CASSHNRRSQAFF.